This T cell receptor beta chain was captured by sequencing in a study of T cells in Graves' hyperthyroidism and ophthalmopathy. Study summary: Upon initial diagnosis and before any treatment, peripheral blood was collected. The study, taken as a whole, reports: A model using 13 V-J features told ophthalmopathy apart from stable hyperthyroidism. Among thyroid clonotypes expanded above 0.001, most also appeared in blood.

CDR1 is MDHEN and CDR2 is SYDVKM in the germline V gene. The CDR3 spans 13 residues. V was cut by 8 bases and J by 0 bases, with 7 bases left in between. This clonotype showed up many times. The antigen remains undetermined. RNA transcripts gave rise to amplified TCR beta CDR3 regions. In the first-round RT-PCR of the TCR CDR3, the HTBI primer set was used. TCRdb itself ran the multiplex PCR reads through MiXCR, one entry per CDR3 protein. Seen here are around 420,000 distinct CDR3 sequences, 12% to 15% observed once, and the top ten hold less than 6.5%. The chain uses TRBV28 and TRBJ2-2; no clear D gene. The receptor's source is a woman between 18 and 30 years old with Graves' hyperthyroidism. Sequencing was performed on blood. CDR3: CASEKSNTGELFF. CDR3 bases: TGTGCCAGCGAGAAATCGAACACCGGGGAGCTGTTTTTT.